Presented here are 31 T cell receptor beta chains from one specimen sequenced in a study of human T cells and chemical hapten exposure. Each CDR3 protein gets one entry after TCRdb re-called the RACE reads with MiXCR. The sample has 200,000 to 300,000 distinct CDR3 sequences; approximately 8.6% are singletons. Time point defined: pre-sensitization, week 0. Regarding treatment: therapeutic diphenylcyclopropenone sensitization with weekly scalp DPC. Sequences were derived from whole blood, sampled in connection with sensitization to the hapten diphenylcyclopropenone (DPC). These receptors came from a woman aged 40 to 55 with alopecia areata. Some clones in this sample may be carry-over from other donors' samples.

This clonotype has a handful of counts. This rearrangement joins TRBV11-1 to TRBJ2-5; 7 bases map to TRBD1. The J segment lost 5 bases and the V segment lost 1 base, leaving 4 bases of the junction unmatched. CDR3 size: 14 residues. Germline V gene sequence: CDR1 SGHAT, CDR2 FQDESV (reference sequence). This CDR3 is CASSLGQGMETQYF. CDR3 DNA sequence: TGTGCCAGCAGCTTAGGACAGGGTATGGAGACCCAGTACTTC.

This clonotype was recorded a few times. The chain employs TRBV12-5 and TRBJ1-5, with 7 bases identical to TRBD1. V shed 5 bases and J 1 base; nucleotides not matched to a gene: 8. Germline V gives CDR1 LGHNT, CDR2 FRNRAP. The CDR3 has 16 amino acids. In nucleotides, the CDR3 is TGTGCTAGTGGTCCCTCCCGACAGGGCAGCAATCAGCCCCAGCATTTT. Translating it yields CASGPSRQGSNQPQHF.

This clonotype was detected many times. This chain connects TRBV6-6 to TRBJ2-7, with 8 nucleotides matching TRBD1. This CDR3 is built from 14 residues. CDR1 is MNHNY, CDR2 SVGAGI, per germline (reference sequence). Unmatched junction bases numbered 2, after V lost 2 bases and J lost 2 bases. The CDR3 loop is CASSYQGAAYEQYF. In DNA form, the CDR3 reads TGTGCCAGCAGTTACCAGGGGGCGGCCTACGAGCAGTACTTC.

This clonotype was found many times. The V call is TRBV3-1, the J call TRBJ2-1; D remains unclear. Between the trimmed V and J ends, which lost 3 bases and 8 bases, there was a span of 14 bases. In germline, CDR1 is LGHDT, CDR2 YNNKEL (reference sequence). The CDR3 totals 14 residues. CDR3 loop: CASSHLRSTDEQFF. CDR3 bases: TGTGCCAGCAGCCACCTCAGGAGTACGGATGAGCAGTTCTTC.

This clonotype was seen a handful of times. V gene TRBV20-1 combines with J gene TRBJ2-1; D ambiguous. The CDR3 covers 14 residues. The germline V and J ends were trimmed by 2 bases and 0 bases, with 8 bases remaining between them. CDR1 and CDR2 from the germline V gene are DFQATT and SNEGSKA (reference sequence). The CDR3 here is CSARKASSYNEQFF. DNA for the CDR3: TGCAGTGCTAGAAAAGCCAGCTCCTACAATGAGCAGTTCTTC.

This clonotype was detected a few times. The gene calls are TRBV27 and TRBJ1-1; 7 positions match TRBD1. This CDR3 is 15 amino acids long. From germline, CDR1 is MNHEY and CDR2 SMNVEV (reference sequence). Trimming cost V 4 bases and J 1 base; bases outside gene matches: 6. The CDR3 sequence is CASSYPTGTNTEAFF. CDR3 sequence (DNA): TGTGCCAGCAGTTACCCGACAGGGACGAACACTGAAGCTTTCTTT.

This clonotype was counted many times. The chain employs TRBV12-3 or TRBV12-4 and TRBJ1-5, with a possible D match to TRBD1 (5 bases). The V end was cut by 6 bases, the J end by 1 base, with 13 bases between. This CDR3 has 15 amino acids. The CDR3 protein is CASRGGVGSNQPQHF. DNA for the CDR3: TGTGCCAGCAGGGGAGGGGTGGGGAGCAATCAGCCCCAGCATTTT.

The CDR3 DNA reads as TGCGCCAGCAGCGTAACAGGGGACGAGCAGTACTTC. Its translation is CASSVTGDEQYF. The genes are TRBV5-1 and TRBJ2-7, with 7 bases fitting TRBD1. V lost 4 bases, J lost 5 bases, and 3 bases stayed unmatched. The CDR3 spans 12 residues. The germline CDR1 and CDR2 sequences are SGHRS and YFSETQ.

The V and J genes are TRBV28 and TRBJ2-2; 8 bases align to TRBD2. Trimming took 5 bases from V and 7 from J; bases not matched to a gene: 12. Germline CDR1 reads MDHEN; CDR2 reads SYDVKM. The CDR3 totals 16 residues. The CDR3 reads CASSLLSGGPGGELFF. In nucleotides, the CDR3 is TGTGCCAGCAGTCTCCTATCGGGAGGGCCAGGCGGGGAGCTGTTTTTT.

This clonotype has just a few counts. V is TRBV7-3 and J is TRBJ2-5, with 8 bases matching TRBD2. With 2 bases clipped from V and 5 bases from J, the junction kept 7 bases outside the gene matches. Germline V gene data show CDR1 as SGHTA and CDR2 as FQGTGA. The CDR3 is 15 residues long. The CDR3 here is CASSLGTSVLETQYF. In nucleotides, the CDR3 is TGTGCCAGCAGCTTAGGGACTAGTGTATTGGAGACCCAGTACTTC.

The CDR3 loop is CASSLEGQGSKNTEAFF. CDR3 DNA sequence: TGTGCCAGCAGCTTAGAGGGACAGGGTAGTAAGAACACTGAAGCTTTCTTT. The chain uses TRBV13 and TRBJ1-1; 9 bases are shared with TRBD1. The CDR3 extends over 17 amino acids. Germline V gene data show CDR1 as PRHDT and CDR2 as FYEKMQ (reference sequence). The V and J ends lost 1 base and 1 base, in that order; junction bases with no gene match: 7.

Written as DNA, the CDR3 is TGCAGTGCTCCCCCCAACGGGGACGTGAGCAATCAGCCCCAGCATTTT. Translated: CSAPPNGDVSNQPQHF. V usage is TRBV20-1 and J usage is TRBJ1-5; D perhaps matches TRBD1 (5 bases). The CDR3 runs to 16 residues. CDR1 is DFQATT and CDR2 is SNEGSKA in the germline V gene (reference sequence). Deletions cut 5 bases from V and 1 base from J, with 18 bases between.

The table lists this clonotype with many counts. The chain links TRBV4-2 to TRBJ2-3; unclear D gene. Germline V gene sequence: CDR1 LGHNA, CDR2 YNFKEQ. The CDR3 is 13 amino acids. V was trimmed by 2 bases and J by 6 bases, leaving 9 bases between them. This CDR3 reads CASSQLTHDTQYF. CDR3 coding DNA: TGTGCCAGCAGCCAACTTACGCACGATACGCAGTATTTT.

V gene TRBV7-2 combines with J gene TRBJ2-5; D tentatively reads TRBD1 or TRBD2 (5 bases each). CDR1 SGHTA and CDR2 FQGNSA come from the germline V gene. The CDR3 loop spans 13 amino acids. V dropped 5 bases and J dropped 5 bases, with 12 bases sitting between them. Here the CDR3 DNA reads TGTGCCAGCAGCCCTCAGTGGGGGGAGACCCAGTACTTC. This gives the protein CASSPQWGETQYF.

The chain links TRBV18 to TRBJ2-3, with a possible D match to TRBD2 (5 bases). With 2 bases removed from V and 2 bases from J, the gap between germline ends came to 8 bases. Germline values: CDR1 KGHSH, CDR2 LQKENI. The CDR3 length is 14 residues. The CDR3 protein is CASSPTGLTDTQYF. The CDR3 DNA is TGTGCCAGCTCACCAACCGGACTCACAGATACGCAGTATTTT.

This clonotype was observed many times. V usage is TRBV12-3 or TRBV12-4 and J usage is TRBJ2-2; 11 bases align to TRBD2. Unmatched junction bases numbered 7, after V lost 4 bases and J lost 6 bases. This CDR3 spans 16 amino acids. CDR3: CASSSIAGGLAGELFF. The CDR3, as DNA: TGTGCCAGCAGTTCGATAGCGGGAGGGTTAGCCGGGGAGCTGTTTTTT.

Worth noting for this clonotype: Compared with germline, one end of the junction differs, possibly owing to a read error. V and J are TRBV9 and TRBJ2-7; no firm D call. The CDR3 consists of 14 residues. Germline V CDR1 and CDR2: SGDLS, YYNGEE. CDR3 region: CASSVGDGSSEQYF. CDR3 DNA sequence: TGTGCCAGCAGCGTAGGGGATGGTTCCTCCGAGCAGTACTTC.

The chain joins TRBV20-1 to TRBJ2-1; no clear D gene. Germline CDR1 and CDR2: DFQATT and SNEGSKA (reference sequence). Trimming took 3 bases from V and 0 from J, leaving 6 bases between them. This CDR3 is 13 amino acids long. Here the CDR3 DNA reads TGCAGTGCTAGTGGCTTCTCCTACAATGAGCAGTTCTTC. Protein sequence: CSASGFSYNEQFF.

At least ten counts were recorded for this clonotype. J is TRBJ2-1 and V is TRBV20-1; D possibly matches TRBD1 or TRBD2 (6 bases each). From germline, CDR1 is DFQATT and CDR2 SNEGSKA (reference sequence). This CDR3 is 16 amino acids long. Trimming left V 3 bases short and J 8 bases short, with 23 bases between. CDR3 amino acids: CSARSSGAPGLDEQFF. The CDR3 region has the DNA TGCAGTGCTAGGAGCTCGGGGGCCCCTGGCCTCGATGAGCAGTTCTTC.

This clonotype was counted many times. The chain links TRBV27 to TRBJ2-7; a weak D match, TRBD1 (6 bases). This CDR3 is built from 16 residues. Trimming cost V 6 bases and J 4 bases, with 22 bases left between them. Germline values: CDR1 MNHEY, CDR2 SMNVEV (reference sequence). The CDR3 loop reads CASSPTPPGVRYEQYF. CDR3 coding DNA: TGTGCCAGCAGCCCAACCCCCCCAGGGGTGAGGTACGAGCAGTACTTC.

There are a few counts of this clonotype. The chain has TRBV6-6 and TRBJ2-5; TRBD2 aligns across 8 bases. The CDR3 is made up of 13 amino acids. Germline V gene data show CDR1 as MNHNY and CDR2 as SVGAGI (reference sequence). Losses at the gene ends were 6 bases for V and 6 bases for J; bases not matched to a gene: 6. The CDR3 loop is CASRLAGMKTQYF. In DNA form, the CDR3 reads TGTGCCAGCAGGCTAGCGGGTATGAAGACCCAGTACTTC.

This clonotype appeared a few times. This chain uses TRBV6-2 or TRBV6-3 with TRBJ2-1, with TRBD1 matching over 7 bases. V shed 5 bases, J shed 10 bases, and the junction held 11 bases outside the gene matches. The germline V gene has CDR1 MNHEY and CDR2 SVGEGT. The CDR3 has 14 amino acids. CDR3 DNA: TGTGCCAGCAGTCTTCACCAGGGGGTAATGGAGCAGTTCTTC. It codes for CASSLHQGVMEQFF.

CDR3 sequence reads: CASSPSGGGQPQHF. The CDR3 region has the DNA TGTGCCAGCAGTCCCTCGGGGGGAGGTCAGCCCCAGCATTTT. The rearrangement uses TRBV28 and TRBJ1-5, with D possibly being TRBD1 (5 bases). The germline gives CDR1 MDHEN, CDR2 SYDVKM. The CDR3 covers 14 residues. V lost 5 bases and J 6 bases, leaving 14 bases between the germline ends.

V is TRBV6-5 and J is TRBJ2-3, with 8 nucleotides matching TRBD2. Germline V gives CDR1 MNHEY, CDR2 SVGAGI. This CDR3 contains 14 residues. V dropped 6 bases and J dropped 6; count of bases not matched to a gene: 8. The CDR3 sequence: CASSWTSSRDTQYF. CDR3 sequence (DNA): TGTGCCAGCAGCTGGACTAGCTCCCGCGATACGCAGTATTTT.

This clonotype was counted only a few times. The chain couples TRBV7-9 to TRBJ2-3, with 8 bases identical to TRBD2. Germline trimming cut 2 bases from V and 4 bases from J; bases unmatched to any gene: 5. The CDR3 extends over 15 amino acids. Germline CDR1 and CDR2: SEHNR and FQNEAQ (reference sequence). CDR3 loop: CASSLRAGEADTQYF. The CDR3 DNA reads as TGTGCCAGCAGCTTAAGAGCGGGAGAGGCAGATACGCAGTATTTT.

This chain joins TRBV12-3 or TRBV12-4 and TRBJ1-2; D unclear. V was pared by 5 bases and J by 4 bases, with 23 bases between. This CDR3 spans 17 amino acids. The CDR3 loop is CASSPTLGQAASYGYTF. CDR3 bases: TGTGCCAGCAGTCCCACCCTCGGGCAGGCTGCTAGCTATGGCTACACCTTC.

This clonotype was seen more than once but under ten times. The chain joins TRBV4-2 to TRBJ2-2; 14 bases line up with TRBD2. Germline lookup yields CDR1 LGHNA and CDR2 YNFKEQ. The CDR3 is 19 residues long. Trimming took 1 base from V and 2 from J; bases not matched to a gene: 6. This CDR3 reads CASSQVTGLAGENTGELFF. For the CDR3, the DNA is TGTGCCAGCAGCCAAGTGACGGGACTAGCGGGAGAAAACACCGGGGAGCTGTTTTTT.

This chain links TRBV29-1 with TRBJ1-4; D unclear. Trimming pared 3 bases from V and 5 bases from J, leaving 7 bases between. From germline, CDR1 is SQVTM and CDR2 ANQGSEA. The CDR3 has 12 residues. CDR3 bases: TGCAGCGTTGATGGCGGGAATGAAAAACTGTTTTTT. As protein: CSVDGGNEKLFF.

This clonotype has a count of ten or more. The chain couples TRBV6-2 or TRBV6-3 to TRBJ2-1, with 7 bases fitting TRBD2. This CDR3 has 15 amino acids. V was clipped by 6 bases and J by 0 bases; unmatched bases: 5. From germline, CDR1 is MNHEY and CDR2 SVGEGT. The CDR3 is CASSRRTSSYNEQFF. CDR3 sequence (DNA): TGTGCCAGCAGCCGAAGGACTAGCTCCTACAATGAGCAGTTCTTC.

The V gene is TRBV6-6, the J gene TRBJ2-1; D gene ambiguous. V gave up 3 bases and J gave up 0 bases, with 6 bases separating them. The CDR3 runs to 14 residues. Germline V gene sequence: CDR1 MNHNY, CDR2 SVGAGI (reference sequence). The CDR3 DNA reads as TGTGCCAGCAGTTATCTAAGCTCCTACAATGAGCAGTTCTTC. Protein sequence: CASSYLSSYNEQFF.

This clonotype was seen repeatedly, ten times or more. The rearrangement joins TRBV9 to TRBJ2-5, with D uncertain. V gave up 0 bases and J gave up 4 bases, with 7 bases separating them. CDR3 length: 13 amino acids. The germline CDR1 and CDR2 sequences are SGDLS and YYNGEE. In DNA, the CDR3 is TGTGCCAGCAGCGTAGGAGGCGGAGAGACCCAGTACTTC. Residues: CASSVGGGETQYF.